This T cell receptor beta chain was identified during a study of T cells in Graves' hyperthyroidism and ophthalmopathy. RNA transcripts were the template for amplifying TCR beta CDR3 regions. With the HTBI primer set, the TCR CDR3 went through a first round of RT-PCR. Each CDR3 protein is one row after TCRdb ran MiXCR on the multiplex PCR reads. The table shows nearly 750,000 distinct CDR3 sequences, with roughly a third occurring only once. Lactation, pregnancy, other autoimmune disease or uncontrolled infection excluded patients. This receptor was taken from a woman aged 40 to 49 with Graves' hyperthyroidism. The source material was blood.

The CDR3 DNA sequence: TGTGCCAGCAGCTTGCGTAGGACAGGGTATGACTGGAGCAATCAGCCCCAGCATTTT. Translated: CASSLRRTGYDWSNQPQHF. The V gene is TRBV5-5, the J gene TRBJ1-5; 8 positions match TRBD1. This CDR3 has 19 residues. J gave up 1 base and V 1 base, and 13 bases lay outside the gene matches. CDR1 is SGHKS, CDR2 YYEKEE, per germline (reference sequence).